This T cell receptor (beta chain) was recorded in a study of blood T cell dynamics during melanoma immunotherapy. Turning to this clone: The antigen is unknown.

Time point: pre-treatment baseline. DNA loading was fixed at approximately 0.35 ug for all bulk PBMC samples. The table came from immunoSEQ multiplex PCR; TCRdb's copy has only in-frame clones and leaves some out. The table lists some 20,000 clones, around 92% of them singletons. Whole-study findings and limits: PBMC repertoires of eventual disease-control patients split at W3 into clonality or diversity gains.

The ends were cut back, 0 bases at V and 2 bases at J, with 11 bases in the middle. The CDR3 length is 14 residues. Looked up from germline, CDR1 is GTSNPN and CDR2 is SVGIG (reference sequence). The material was blood, obtained from a patient treated with checkpoint blockade. This chain connects TRBV30 to TRBJ2-7, with D perhaps assigned TRBD1 or TRBD2 (5 bases each). The sequence came from a human donor with melanoma. The CDR3 nucleotides are TGTGCCTGGAGTGTAGGGGACGGTACCTACGAGCAGTACTTC. Its translation: CAWSVGDGTYEQYF.